This TCR beta chain was captured by sequencing in a study of blood T cell repertoires in COVID-19. The length of the CDR3 is 16 residues. The V and J ends lost 4 bases and 2 bases, in that order; junction bases with no gene match: 5. Germline CDR1 and CDR2: MNHEY and SMNVEV (reference sequence). Sequencing was performed with immunoSEQ multiplex PCR; in TCRdb, only in-frame clones are kept and a portion is missing. This table holds around 21,000 clones, roughly 80% found once. V is TRBV27 and J is TRBJ2-3, with 11 bases lining up with TRBD2. The sample comprised peripheral blood. The TCR originated in a man between 40 and 49 years old with acute or convalescent COVID-19. The CDR3 DNA sequence: TGTGCCAGCAGTTCTCTAGCGGGAGGACCCACAGATACGCAGTATTTT. This gives the protein CASSSLAGGPTDTQYF.